One sample yielded the 2 T cell receptor beta chains listed below, sequenced in a study of cytomegalovirus exposure and HLA in healthy donors. Measured with immunoSEQ multiplex PCR; TCRdb has only the in-frame clones, and not every one. This table holds 210,000 or so clones, around 90% found once. The sequenced sample consisted of PBMCs. These receptors all come from a woman aged 18 to 35 in good health and CMV-seronegative.

V and J are TRBV4-2 and TRBJ1-1; 9 nucleotides align to TRBD1. Germline CDR1 LGHNA, CDR2 YNFKEQ. The CDR3 is 15 amino acids. Trimming cost V 1 base and J 1 base; bases outside gene matches: 1. CDR3 residues: CASSQGDRENTEAFF. CDR3 DNA sequence: TGTGCCAGCAGCCAAGGGGACAGGGAGAACACTGAAGCTTTCTTT.

The rearrangement links TRBV2 to TRBJ2-1, with 7 bases lining up with TRBD2. Trimming removed 5 bases from V and 6 bases from J; junction bases left unmatched: 4. The CDR3 loop spans 13 amino acids. From germline, CDR1 is SNHLY and CDR2 FYNNEI. The CDR3 coding sequence is TGTGCCAGCAGTAGCGGGACGGGCAATGAGCAGTTCTTC. Protein sequence: CASSSGTGNEQFF.